This passage covers 5 T cell receptor beta chains from one sample sequenced in a study of blood T cell repertoires in COVID-19. Libraries were prepared by immunoSEQ multiplex PCR; TCRdb keeps only in-frame clonotypes and omits some of them. The sample has around 170,000 clones, 90% seen once; the top ten hold 0.5% to 0.6%. The sample was peripheral blood. These receptors were obtained from a man aged 50 or older with acute or convalescent COVID-19.

The chain employs TRBV3-1 (or the pseudogene TRBV3-2) and TRBJ1-5; D is unresolved. CDR3 size: 13 residues. Germline CDR1 and CDR2: LGHDT and YNNKEL (reference sequence). Trimming stripped 1 base from V and 10 bases from J, with 11 bases between. The CDR3: CASSQGSTTPQHF. The DNA of the CDR3 is TGTGCCAGCAGCCAAGGATCGACAACCCCCCAGCATTTT.

The chain carries TRBV4-3 and TRBJ2-1, with D perhaps matching TRBD2 (5 bases). Germline CDR1 and CDR2: LGHNA and YSLEER. The CDR3 extends over 14 amino acids. The V and J ends lost 0 bases and 3 bases respectively, with 6 bases between them. Written as DNA, the CDR3 is TGCGCCAGCAGCCAAGAGAGGGTCTACAATGAGCAGTTCTTC. It codes for CASSQERVYNEQFF.

The rearrangement links TRBV29-1 to TRBJ2-3, with 10 nucleotides matching TRBD1. V lost 4 bases, J lost 4 bases, and 5 bases stayed unmatched. Germline V gives CDR1 SQVTM, CDR2 ANQGSEA. The CDR3 has 14 amino acids. Here the CDR3 DNA reads TGCAGCGTTGTCGGGACAGGGGAACCAGATACGCAGTATTTT. Protein: CSVVGTGEPDTQYF.

The chain employs TRBV28 and TRBJ2-7; 8 bases agree with TRBD2. From germline, CDR1 is MDHEN and CDR2 SYDVKM. This CDR3 contains 14 residues. J gave up 1 base and V 8 bases, and 7 bases lay outside the gene matches. CDR3 sequence: CASRSGIRSYEQYF. The DNA of the CDR3 is TGTGCCAGCCGTAGCGGGATTAGATCCTACGAGCAGTACTTC.

This rearrangement joins TRBV7-9 to TRBJ2-5, with D possibly matching TRBD1 (6 bases). Germline V gene lookup returns CDR1 SEHNR and CDR2 FQNEAQ (reference sequence). Trimming left V 2 bases short and J 2 bases short, with 9 bases between. The CDR3 consists of 14 residues. This CDR3 is CASSLSGAQETQYF. Here the CDR3 DNA reads TGTGCCAGCAGCTTATCAGGGGCTCAAGAGACCCAGTACTTC.